Listed here is a single T cell receptor (beta chain). Its antigen remains unidentified. In the PCR, 60 Vbeta and 13 Jbeta primers were used. The table came from immunoSEQ multiplex PCR; TCRdb's copy has only in-frame clones and leaves some out. The sample holds about 150,000 clones; over 70% are singletons and the top ten take 3% to 3.5%. The source of the sample is a study of cytomegalovirus exposure and HLA in healthy donors. About the research overall: Approximately 81% of 300 to 450 genotyped donors fell in the Caucasian-associated ancestry cluster. Study-level results: The authors later found HLA-associated TCR beta chains more clonally expanded than equally common others. TCR beta sequences numbering about 17,000 were associated with HLA alleles at 0.05 false discovery rate in a later analysis.

V lost 6 bases and J 5 bases, leaving 15 bases between the germline ends. The V gene's germline CDR1 is MDHEN and CDR2 SYDVKM. The CDR3 runs to 14 residues. Sequencing used PBMCs. The chain links TRBV28 to TRBJ2-3, with D tentatively TRBD1 (6 bases). The TCR was taken from a woman in her fifties or sixties in good health and CMV-seropositive. The CDR3 bases are TGTGCCAGCAGCTGGCTAGGGGGAGTAGATACGCAGTATTTT. As protein: CASSWLGGVDTQYF.